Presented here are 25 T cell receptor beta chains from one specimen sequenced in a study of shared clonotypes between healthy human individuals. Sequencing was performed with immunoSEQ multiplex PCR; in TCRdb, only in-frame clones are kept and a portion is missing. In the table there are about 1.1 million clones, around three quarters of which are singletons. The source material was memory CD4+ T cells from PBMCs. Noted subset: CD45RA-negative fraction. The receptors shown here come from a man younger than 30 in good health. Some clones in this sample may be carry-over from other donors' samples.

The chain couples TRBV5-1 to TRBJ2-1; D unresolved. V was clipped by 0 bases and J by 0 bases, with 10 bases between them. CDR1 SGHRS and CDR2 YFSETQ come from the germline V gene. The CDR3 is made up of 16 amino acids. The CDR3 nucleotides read TGCGCCAGCAGCTTGGACCCGATGGGCTCCTACAATGAGCAGTTCTTC. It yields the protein CASSLDPMGSYNEQFF.

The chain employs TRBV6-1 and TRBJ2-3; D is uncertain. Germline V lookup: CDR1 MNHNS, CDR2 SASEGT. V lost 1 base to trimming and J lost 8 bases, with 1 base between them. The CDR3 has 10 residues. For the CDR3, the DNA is TGTGCCAGCAGTGAAGGTACGCAGTATTTT. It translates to CASSEGTQYF.

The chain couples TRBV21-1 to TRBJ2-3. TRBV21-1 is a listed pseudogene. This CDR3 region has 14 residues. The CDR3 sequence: CASSKEGPHLTQYF. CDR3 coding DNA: TGTGCCAGCAGCAAAGAGGGTCCGCACCTTACGCAGTATTTT.

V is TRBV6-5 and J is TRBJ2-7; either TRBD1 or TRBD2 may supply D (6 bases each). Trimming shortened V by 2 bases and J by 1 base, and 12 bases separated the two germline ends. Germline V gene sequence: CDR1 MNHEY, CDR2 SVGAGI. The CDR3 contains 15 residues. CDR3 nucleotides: TGTGCCAGCAGTTACGAAGGAGGGGGTTCCTACGAGCAGTACTTC. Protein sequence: CASSYEGGGSYEQYF.

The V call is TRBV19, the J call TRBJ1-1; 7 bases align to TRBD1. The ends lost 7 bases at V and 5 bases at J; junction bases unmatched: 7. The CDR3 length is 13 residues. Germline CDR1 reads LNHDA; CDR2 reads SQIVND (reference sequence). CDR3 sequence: CASTLTGQTEAFF. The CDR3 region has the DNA TGTGCCAGTACCCTGACAGGGCAAACTGAAGCTTTCTTT.

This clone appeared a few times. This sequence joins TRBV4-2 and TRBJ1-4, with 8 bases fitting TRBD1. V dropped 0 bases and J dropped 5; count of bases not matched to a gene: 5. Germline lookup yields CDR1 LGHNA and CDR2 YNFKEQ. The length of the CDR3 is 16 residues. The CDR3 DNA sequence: TGTGCCAGCAGCCAAGATGCACAGGGGGGAAATGAAAAACTGTTTTTT. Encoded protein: CASSQDAQGGNEKLFF.

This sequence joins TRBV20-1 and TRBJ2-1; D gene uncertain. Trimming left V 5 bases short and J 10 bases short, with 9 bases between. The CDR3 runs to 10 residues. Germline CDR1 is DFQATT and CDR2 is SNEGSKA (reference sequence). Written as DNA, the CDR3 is TGCAGTGCTTACGTCGGGGAGCAGTTCTTC. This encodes CSAYVGEQFF.

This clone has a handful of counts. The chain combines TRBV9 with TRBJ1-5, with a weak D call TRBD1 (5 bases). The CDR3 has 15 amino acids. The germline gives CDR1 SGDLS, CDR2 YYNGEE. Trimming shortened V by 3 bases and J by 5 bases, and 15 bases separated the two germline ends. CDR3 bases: TGTGCCAGCAGCGCCGGAGGGGACGGAGATCAGCCCCAGCATTTT. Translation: CASSAGGDGDQPQHF.

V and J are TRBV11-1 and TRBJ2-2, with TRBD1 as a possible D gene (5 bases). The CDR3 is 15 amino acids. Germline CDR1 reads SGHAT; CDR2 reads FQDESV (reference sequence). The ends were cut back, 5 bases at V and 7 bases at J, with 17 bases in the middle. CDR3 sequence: CASSRHIGAFGELFF. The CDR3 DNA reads TGTGCCAGCAGCCGACATATTGGGGCTTTCGGGGAGCTGTTTTTT.

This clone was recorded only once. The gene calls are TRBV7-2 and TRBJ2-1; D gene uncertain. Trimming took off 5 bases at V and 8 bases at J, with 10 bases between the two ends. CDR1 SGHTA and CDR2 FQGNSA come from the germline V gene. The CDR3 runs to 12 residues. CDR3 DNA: TGTGCCAGCAGCCGACCTTGGGATGAGCAGTTCTTC. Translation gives CASSRPWDEQFF.

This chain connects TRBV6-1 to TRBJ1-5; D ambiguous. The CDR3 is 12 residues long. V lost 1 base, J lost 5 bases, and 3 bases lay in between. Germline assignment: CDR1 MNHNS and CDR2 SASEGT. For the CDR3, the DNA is TGTGCCAGCAGTGAAGTGTATCAGCCCCAGCATTTT. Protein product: CASSEVYQPQHF.

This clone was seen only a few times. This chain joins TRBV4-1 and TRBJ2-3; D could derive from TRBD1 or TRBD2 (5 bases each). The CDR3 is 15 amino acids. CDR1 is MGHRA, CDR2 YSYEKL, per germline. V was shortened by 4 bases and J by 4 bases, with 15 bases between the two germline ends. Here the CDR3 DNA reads TGCGCCAGCAGCCCTGGGGACCCAGACGCAGATACGCAGTATTTT. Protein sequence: CASSPGDPDADTQYF.

The CDR3 here is CASKWGENTGELFF. CDR3 coding DNA: TGTGCCAGCAAGTGGGGGGAGAACACCGGGGAGCTGTTTTTT. The V call is TRBV6-4, the J call TRBJ2-2, with D maybe TRBD2 (6 bases). The CDR3 consists of 14 residues. The germline CDR1 and CDR2 sequences are MRHNA and SNTAGT. The V end was cut by 7 bases, the J end by 1 base, with 10 bases between.

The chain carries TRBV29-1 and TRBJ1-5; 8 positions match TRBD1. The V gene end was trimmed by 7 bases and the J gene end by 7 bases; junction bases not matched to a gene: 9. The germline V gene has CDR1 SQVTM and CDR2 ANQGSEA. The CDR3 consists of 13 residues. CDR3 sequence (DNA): TGCAGCGCCGGGGCAGGGGGCGGCCAGCCCCAGCATTTT. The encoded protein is CSAGAGGGQPQHF.

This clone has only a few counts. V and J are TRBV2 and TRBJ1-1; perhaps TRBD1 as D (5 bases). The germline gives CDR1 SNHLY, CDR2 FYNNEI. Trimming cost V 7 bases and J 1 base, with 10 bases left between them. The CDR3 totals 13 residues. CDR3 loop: CASNLDRNTEAFF. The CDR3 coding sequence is TGTGCCAGCAACTTAGACAGGAACACTGAAGCTTTCTTT. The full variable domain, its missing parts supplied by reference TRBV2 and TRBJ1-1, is EPEVTQTPSHQVTQMGQEVILRCVPISNHLYFYWYRQILGQKVEFLVSFYNNEISEKSEIFDDQFSVERPDGSNFTLKIRSTKLEDSAMYFCASNLDRNTEAFFGQGTRLTVV.

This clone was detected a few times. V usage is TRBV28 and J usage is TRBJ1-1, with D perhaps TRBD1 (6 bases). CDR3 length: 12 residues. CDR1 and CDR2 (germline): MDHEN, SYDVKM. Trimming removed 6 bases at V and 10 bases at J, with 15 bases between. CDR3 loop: CASSLNRARAFF. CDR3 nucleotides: TGTGCCAGCAGCCTAAACAGGGCTAGAGCTTTCTTT.

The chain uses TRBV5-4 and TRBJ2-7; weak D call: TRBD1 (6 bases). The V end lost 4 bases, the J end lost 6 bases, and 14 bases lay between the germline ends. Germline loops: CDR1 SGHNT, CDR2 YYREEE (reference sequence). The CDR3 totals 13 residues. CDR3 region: CASSPQGQFEQYF. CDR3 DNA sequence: TGTGCCAGCAGCCCCCAGGGGCAGTTCGAGCAGTACTTC.

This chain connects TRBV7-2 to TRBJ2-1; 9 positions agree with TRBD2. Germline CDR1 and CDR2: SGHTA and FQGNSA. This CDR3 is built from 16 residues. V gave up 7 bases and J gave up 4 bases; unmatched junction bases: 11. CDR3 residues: CASTYGNSGSYNEQFF. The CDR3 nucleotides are TGTGCCAGCACCTATGGGAATAGCGGGAGTTACAATGAGCAGTTCTTC.

The CDR3 loop is CASSSPKGPNEKLFF. CDR3 DNA: TGTGCCAGCAGTTCTCCAAAGGGGCCAAATGAAAAACTGTTTTTT. This sequence joins TRBV28 and TRBJ1-4; maybe TRBD1 (5 bases). Germline values: CDR1 MDHEN, CDR2 SYDVKM. V shed 4 bases and J shed 5 bases, with 14 bases lying between them. The CDR3 spans 15 residues.

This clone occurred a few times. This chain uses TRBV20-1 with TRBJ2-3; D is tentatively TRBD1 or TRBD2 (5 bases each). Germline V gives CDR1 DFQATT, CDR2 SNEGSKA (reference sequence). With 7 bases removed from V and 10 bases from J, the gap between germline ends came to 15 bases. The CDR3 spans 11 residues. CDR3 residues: CSGDQLGPQYF. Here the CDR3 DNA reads TGCAGTGGCGACCAGTTGGGACCGCAGTATTTT.

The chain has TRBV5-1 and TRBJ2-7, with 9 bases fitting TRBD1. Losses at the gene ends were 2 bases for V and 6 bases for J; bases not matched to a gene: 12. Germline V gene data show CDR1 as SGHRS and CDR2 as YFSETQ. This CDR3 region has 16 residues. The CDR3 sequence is CASSFRSPGQGFEQYF. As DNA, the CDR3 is TGCGCCAGCAGCTTTCGGAGCCCGGGACAGGGTTTCGAGCAGTACTTC.

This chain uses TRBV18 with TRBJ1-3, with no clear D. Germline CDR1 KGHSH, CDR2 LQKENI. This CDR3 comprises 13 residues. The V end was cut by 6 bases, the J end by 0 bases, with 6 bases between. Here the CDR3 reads CASSQYSGNTIYF. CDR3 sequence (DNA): TGTGCCAGCTCGCAGTACTCTGGAAACACCATATATTTT. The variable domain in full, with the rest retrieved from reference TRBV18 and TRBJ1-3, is NAGVMQNPRHLVRRRGQEARLRCSPMKGHSHVYWYRQLPEEGLKFMVYLQKENIIDESGMPKERFSAEFPKEGPSILRIQQVVRGDSAAYFCASSQYSGNTIYFGEGSWLTVV.

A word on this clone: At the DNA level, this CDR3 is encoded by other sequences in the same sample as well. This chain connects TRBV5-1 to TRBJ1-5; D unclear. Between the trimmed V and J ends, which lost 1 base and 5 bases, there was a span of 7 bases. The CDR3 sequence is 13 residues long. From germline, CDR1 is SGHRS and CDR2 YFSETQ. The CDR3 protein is CASSLTADQPQHF. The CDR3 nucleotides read TGCGCCAGCAGCTTGACGGCAGATCAGCCCCAGCATTTT.

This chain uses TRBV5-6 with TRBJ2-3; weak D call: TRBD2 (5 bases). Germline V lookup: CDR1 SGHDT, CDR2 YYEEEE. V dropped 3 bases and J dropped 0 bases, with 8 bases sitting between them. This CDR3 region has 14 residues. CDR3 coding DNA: TGTGCCAGCAGCTCCAGCGGTAGCACAGATACGCAGTATTTT. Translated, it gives CASSSSGSTDTQYF.

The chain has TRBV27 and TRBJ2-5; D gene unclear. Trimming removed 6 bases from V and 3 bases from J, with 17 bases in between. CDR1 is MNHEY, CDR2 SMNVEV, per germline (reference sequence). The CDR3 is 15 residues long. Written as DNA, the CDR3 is TGTGCCAGCAGCCAAACAAGGGTCAATAAAGAGACCCAGTACTTC. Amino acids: CASSQTRVNKETQYF.